Presented here are 22 T cell receptor beta chains from one specimen sequenced in a study of blood T cells in healthy people across ages. The use of a sample-barcoded 5' primer and a J-beta primer mix characterized a second PCR of roughly 7 to 11 cycles. Using its own MiXCR run on the 5' RACE reads, TCRdb lists one record per CDR3 protein. The table has 650,000 to 1,000,000 distinct CDR3 sequences, roughly 40% seen once; the top ten hold under 15%. The specimen was blood. The receptors were gathered from a young man in good health.

The rearrangement links TRBV20-1 to TRBJ1-5; TRBD1 is a possible D gene (6 bases). Germline V gives CDR1 DFQATT, CDR2 SNEGSKA (reference sequence). V lost 8 bases and J 0 bases, leaving 17 bases between the germline ends. The length of the CDR3 is 15 residues. CDR3 sequence (DNA): TGCAGTTGCCTAAGGGGGGGATATAGCAATCAGCCCCAGCATTTT. This codes for CSCLRGGYSNQPQHF.

This rearrangement joins TRBV20-1 to TRBJ2-3; perhaps TRBD2 as D (6 bases). CDR1 is DFQATT, CDR2 SNEGSKA, per germline (reference sequence). This CDR3 comprises 15 residues. With 0 bases removed from V and 1 base from J, the gap between germline ends came to 11 bases. The CDR3 loop reads CSARDSLAGTDTQYF. The CDR3 DNA reads TGCAGTGCTAGAGACTCACTAGCCGGCACAGATACGCAGTATTTT.

The chain recombines TRBV29-1 with TRBJ2-5; D possibly corresponds to TRBD2 (6 bases). The tail of the sequence fits TRBJ2-7 better, so the J call may be wrong. CDR3 length: 12 residues. CDR1 is SQVTM, CDR2 ANQGSEA, per germline. The CDR3 nucleotides are TGCAGCGTTGAAGAGGGGACTGGCGAGCAGTACTTC. Encoded protein: CSVEEGTGEQYF.

The CDR3 spells CSASGGAGVNEQFF. CDR3 DNA: TGCAGTGCTAGTGGGGGGGCCGGGGTGAATGAGCAGTTCTTC. The chain joins TRBV20-1 to TRBJ2-1; D possibly corresponds to TRBD2 (7 bases). The CDR3 consists of 14 residues. Germline V gene sequence: CDR1 DFQATT, CDR2 SNEGSKA (reference sequence). V lost 3 bases to trimming and J lost 7 bases, with 16 bases between them.

In its sample, this clonotype was seen a few times. One end of the junction fails to match germline, which may point to a read error. The gene calls are TRBV5-1 and TRBJ2-6, with D maybe TRBD1 (5 bases). The CDR3 is 15 amino acids. Germline V gene sequence: CDR1 SGHRS, CDR2 YFSETQ. The CDR3 spells CASSLSKSGANALTF. CDR3 nucleotide sequence: TGCGCCAGCAGCTTGTCAAAATCTGGGGCCAACGCCCTGACTTTC.

The chain uses TRBV4-3 and TRBJ1-1, with unresolved D. The V end was cut by 10 bases, the J end by 0 bases, with 12 bases between. Germline V CDR1 and CDR2: LGHNA, YSLEER. The CDR3 covers 13 residues. The CDR3 sequence is CATGRYLNTEAFF. In nucleotides, the CDR3 is TGCGCCACCGGGAGATATCTGAACACTGAAGCTTTCTTT.

This clonotype occurred many times. The V and J genes are TRBV9 and TRBJ2-3; TRBD2 might be the D (5 bases). Germline V gives CDR1 SGDLS, CDR2 YYNGEE. The V end lost 1 base, the J end lost 5 bases, and 23 bases lay between the germline ends. The CDR3 length is 18 residues. The CDR3 DNA sequence: TGTGCCAGCAGCGTAAGGAGGAGCGGCCTCTCCGGGTTAGATACGCAGTATTTT. It encodes CASSVRRSGLSGLDTQYF.

This clonotype was picked up a small number of times. The rearrangement joins TRBV15 to TRBJ2-3; unclear D gene. Trimming took 0 bases from V and 0 from J, leaving 10 bases between them. Germline CDR1 LNHNV, CDR2 YYDKDF (reference sequence). CDR3 size: 16 residues. The CDR3 DNA is TGTGCCACCAGCAGAGATATGGGCTCTAGCACAGATACGCAGTATTTT. Protein: CATSRDMGSSTDTQYF.

This clonotype has at least ten counts. The gene calls are TRBV7-8 and TRBJ2-1, with D perhaps being TRBD1 or TRBD2 (5 bases each). The CDR3 is 15 amino acids. Per germline, CDR1 SGHVS and CDR2 FQNEAQ. The V gene lost 5 bases and the J gene lost 4 bases, with 15 bases spanning the gap. This chain's CDR3 is CASSLREGQYNEQFF. Written as DNA, the CDR3 is TGTGCCAGCAGCCTTAGAGAGGGGCAATACAATGAGCAGTTCTTC.

Comment on this clonotype: A read error may be the cause here, since a much bigger clone is one base away. V usage is TRBV12-3 or TRBV12-4 and J usage is TRBJ1-2; 7 bases align to TRBD1. This CDR3 comprises 15 residues. The CDR3: CAGSLTAGGVNGYTF. Here the CDR3 DNA reads TGTGCCGGCAGTTTGACGGCAGGGGGGGTCAATGGCTACACCTTC.

The table lists this clonotype with a few counts. The CDR3 region is CASSDGGQGLNQPQHF. DNA for the CDR3: TGTGCCAGCAGTGATGGAGGACAGGGTCTAAATCAGCCCCAGCATTTT. The chain has TRBV2 and TRBJ1-5; 8 bases match TRBD1. J gave up 4 bases and V 3 bases, and 8 bases lay outside the gene matches. Germline CDR1 is SNHLY and CDR2 is FYNNEI. The CDR3 covers 16 residues.

The chain combines TRBV9 with TRBJ1-2; 7 positions match TRBD1. The CDR3 is 19 amino acids. V dropped 3 bases and J dropped 4; count of bases not matched to a gene: 21. Germline values: CDR1 SGDLS, CDR2 YYNGEE. Here the CDR3 DNA reads TGTGCCAGCAGCGCCTCGACGGGGACAGATACTATGCTCGCCTATGGCTACACCTTC. Translation gives CASSASTGTDTMLAYGYTF.

The chain employs TRBV9 and TRBJ1-2; 10 bases map to TRBD1. The CDR3 totals 16 residues. Germline V lookup: CDR1 SGDLS, CDR2 YYNGEE. V lost 0 bases to trimming and J lost 7 bases; unmatched junction nucleotides: 9. CDR3 protein: CASSVGQGASLPGYTF. The CDR3 coding sequence is TGTGCCAGCAGCGTAGGACAGGGGGCGAGTTTACCTGGCTACACCTTC.

This clonotype was detected once. CDR3 bases: TGTGCCAGCACCCTACTAGCGGGAGCCCACAATGAGCAGTTCTTC. Protein sequence: CASTLLAGAHNEQFF. This chain connects TRBV5-6 to TRBJ2-1, with 11 bases identical to TRBD2. Germline values: CDR1 SGHDT, CDR2 YYEEEE. V dropped 6 bases and J dropped 5; count of bases not matched to a gene: 7. The CDR3 runs 15 residues.

V gene TRBV29-1 combines with J gene TRBJ2-3; 9 nucleotides agree with TRBD2. With 4 bases clipped from V and 4 bases from J, the junction kept 6 bases outside the gene matches. This CDR3 contains 14 residues. Germline CDR1 SQVTM, CDR2 ANQGSEA. The CDR3 loop reads CSVGSGGLADTQYF. The CDR3 coding sequence is TGCAGCGTTGGGAGCGGGGGGCTGGCAGATACGCAGTATTTT.

This clonotype turned up a few times. The chain carries TRBV20-1 and TRBJ2-3; D gene unclear. Trimming took off 4 bases at V and 0 bases at J, with 11 bases between the two ends. The CDR3 is 14 residues long. The germline CDR1 and CDR2 sequences are DFQATT and SNEGSKA (reference sequence). The CDR3 protein is CSATPSLSTDTQYF. CDR3 DNA sequence: TGCAGTGCTACGCCCTCGCTGAGCACAGATACGCAGTATTTT.

The J gene is TRBJ2-5, the V gene TRBV5-6; D is unclear. Trimming took off 4 bases at V and 4 bases at J, with 14 bases between the two ends. The germline CDR1 and CDR2 sequences are SGHDT and YYEEEE. The CDR3 spans 14 residues. The CDR3 sequence is CASSLPDSPETQYF. The CDR3 nucleotides read TGTGCCAGCAGCCTACCCGATAGCCCAGAGACCCAGTACTTC.

This clonotype turned up a few times. The chain recombines TRBV7-3 with TRBJ2-4; D not resolved. The assigned J gene may be wrong: the sequence end matches TRBJ2-5 better. The CDR3 extends over 13 amino acids. Germline CDR1 reads SGHTA; CDR2 reads FQGTGA. The CDR3 coding sequence is TGTGCCAGCAGCGTAAGTATGGAAGAGACCCAGTACTTC. Residues: CASSVSMEETQYF.

On this clonotype: This sequence may be a read error, since a much larger clone differs from it by one base. This chain joins TRBV4-3 and TRBJ2-6; tentatively, D is TRBD1 (5 bases). Germline V gene lookup returns CDR1 LGHNA and CDR2 YSLEER. The CDR3 contains 17 residues. CDR3 loop: CASSQEQHSSGADVLTF. CDR3 DNA: TGCGCCAGCAGCCAAGAACAACATTCCTCTGGGGCCGACGTCCTGACTTTC.

The J gene is TRBJ2-1, the V gene TRBV5-4; D is perhaps TRBD2 (5 bases). Looked up from germline, CDR1 is SGHNT and CDR2 is YYREEE (reference sequence). V dropped 4 bases and J dropped 8 bases, with 13 bases sitting between them. This CDR3 is built from 13 residues. Here the CDR3 reads CASSITGSHEQFF. The CDR3 DNA reads TGTGCCAGCAGCATTACGGGGTCCCATGAGCAGTTCTTC.

The chain carries TRBV4-1 and TRBJ1-1, with a possible D match to TRBD1 (6 bases). Germline-derived CDR1 and CDR2 are MGHRA and YSYEKL. V lost 5 bases to trimming and J lost 0 bases, with 22 bases between them. There are 18 residues in the CDR3. The CDR3 sequence: CASSIRTANHNLNTEAFF. The DNA for the CDR3 is TGCGCCAGCAGCATCCGGACAGCTAATCACAATTTGAACACTGAAGCTTTCTTT.

Details on this clonotype: Germline is not matched at one junction end, which may reflect a read error. The chain has TRBV7-9 and TRBJ2-5; a weak D match, TRBD1 (6 bases). The germline CDR1 and CDR2 sequences are SEHNR and FQNEAQ (reference sequence). The CDR3 runs 15 residues. The CDR3 region is CVSSFLGATQETQYF. The CDR3 DNA reads TGTGTCAGCAGCTTCCTGGGGGCAACCCAAGAGACCCAGTACTTC.